This paragraph reports one T cell receptor beta chain. Its antigen remains unknown. Noted time point: baseline, week 1 (first vaccination visit). Described treatment: pre-vaccination baseline after standard-of-care therapy. New WHO grade 3 or 4 IDH1-mutant, ATRX-lost astrocytomas were present in all donors. The source of the sample is a study of a mutant IDH1 vaccine in newly diagnosed glioma. For the study at large: There were approximately 60% males and roughly 40% females among treated patients, whose mean age was about 41 years.

Study outcomes and limitations: Induction of immune responses by the vaccine occurred in 85% to 95% of patients.

Germline V gene lookup returns CDR1 LNHDA and CDR2 SQIVND (reference sequence). Deletions cut 4 bases from V and 7 bases from J, with 11 bases between. The CDR3 length is 14 residues. Produced via immunoSEQ multiplex PCR; TCRdb's table is partial and in-frame only. The sample records approximately 54,000 clones, approximately 80% being singletons. The gene calls are TRBV19 and TRBJ1-6; TRBD1 might be the D (5 bases). This TCR was sampled from a man aged 18 to 35 with glioma. Material: PBMCs, obtained from a glioma patient treated with radiotherapy, temozolomide or both. The CDR3: CASSTGRENSPLHF. In nucleotides, the CDR3 is TGTGCCAGTAGTACGGGCAGGGAGAATTCACCCCTCCACTTT.